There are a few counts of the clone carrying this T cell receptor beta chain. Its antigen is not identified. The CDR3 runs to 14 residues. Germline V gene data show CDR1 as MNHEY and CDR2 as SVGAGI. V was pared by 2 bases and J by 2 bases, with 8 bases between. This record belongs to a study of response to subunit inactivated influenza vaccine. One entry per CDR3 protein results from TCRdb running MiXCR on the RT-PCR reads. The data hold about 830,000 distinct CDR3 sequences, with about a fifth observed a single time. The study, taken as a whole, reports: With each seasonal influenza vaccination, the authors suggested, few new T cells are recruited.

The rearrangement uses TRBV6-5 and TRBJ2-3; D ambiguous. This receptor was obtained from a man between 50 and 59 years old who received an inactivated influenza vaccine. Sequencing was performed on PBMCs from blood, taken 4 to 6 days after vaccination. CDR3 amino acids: CASSYKVDTDTQYF. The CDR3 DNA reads TGTGCCAGCAGTTACAAAGTTGACACAGATACGCAGTATTTT.